This is a list of T cell receptor beta chains from one sample in a study of graft-versus-host responses after intestinal transplantation. This table comes from immunoSEQ multiplex PCR, and its TCRdb copy is limited to in-frame clones, with some not included. The data contain more than 95,000 clones, 80% to 95% of them singletons. These receptors have no known antigen. This material consisted of unstimulated CD8+ T cells sorted from spleen or lymph node cells, taken before intestinal transplant. Receptor source: a human donor who received an intestinal transplant. Each CDR3 is given with its conserved first and last residue. D genes are given only for firm matches. Only some rows state a clone size, as once, few, many or a class for expanded clones.

cdr3_aa: CASRGTALSYEQYF; cdr3_nt: TGTGCCAGCAGAGGGACAGCTCTTTCCTACGAGCAGTACTTC; d_call: TRBD1; v_call: TRBV6-5; j_call: TRBJ2-7; clone_size: .
cdr3_aa: CASSQASSYSGETQYF; cdr3_nt: TGCGCCAGCAGCCAAGCTTCGTCATATTCGGGAGAGACCCAGTACTTC; d_call: .; v_call: TRBV4-1; j_call: TRBJ2-5; clone_size: .
cdr3_aa: CASSYTTGPSYEQYF; cdr3_nt: TGTGCCAGCAGCTACACGACAGGGCCTTCCTACGAGCAGTACTTC; d_call: TRBD1; v_call: TRBV7-2; j_call: TRBJ2-7; clone_size: once
cdr3_aa: CASGLGGYQETQYF; cdr3_nt: TGTGCTAGTGGTTTAGGGGGATACCAAGAGACCCAGTACTTC; d_call: .; v_call: TRBV12-5; j_call: TRBJ2-5; clone_size: .
cdr3_aa: CASSTTGGWVDTQYF; cdr3_nt: TGTGCCAGTAGTACGACAGGGGGCTGGGTAGATACGCAGTATTTT; d_call: TRBD1; v_call: TRBV19; j_call: TRBJ2-3; clone_size: .
cdr3_aa: CAISASPGTEAFF; cdr3_nt: TGTGCCATCAGTGCCAGCCCTGGCACTGAAGCTTTCTTT; d_call: .; v_call: TRBV10-3; j_call: TRBJ1-1; clone_size: .
cdr3_aa: CASSFQGARETQYF; cdr3_nt: TGTGCCAGCAGCTTTCAGGGGGCTAGGGAGACCCAGTACTTC; d_call: TRBD1; v_call: TRBV13; j_call: TRBJ2-5; clone_size: .
cdr3_aa: CASSLEYEGSETQYF; cdr3_nt: TGTGCCAGCAGCTTGGAGTATGAGGGTTCGGAGACCCAGTACTTC; d_call: .; v_call: TRBV5-6; j_call: TRBJ2-5; clone_size: .
cdr3_aa: CASREGPSGDTQYF; cdr3_nt: TGTGCCAGCAGAGAGGGCCCCTCCGGAGATACGCAGTATTTT; d_call: .; v_call: TRBV7-9; j_call: TRBJ2-3; clone_size: .
cdr3_aa: CASSLNALSTSYNEQFF; cdr3_nt: TGTGCCAGCAGCTTAAACGCCCTTTCGACCTCCTACAATGAGCAGTTCTTC; d_call: .; v_call: TRBV7-8; j_call: TRBJ2-1; clone_size: .
cdr3_aa: CASRPDRSHEQFF; cdr3_nt: TGTGCCAGCAGACCAGACAGGTCCCACGAGCAGTTCTTC; d_call: .; v_call: TRBV7-3; j_call: TRBJ2-1; clone_size: .
cdr3_aa: CASSTTWGDEQFF; cdr3_nt: TGTGCCAGCAGTACCACTTGGGGGGATGAGCAGTTCTTC; d_call: .; v_call: TRBV6-6; j_call: TRBJ2-1; clone_size: .
cdr3_aa: CASSPNWDSTDTQYF; cdr3_nt: TGTGCCAGCAGCCCCAATTGGGATAGCACAGATACGCAGTATTTT; d_call: .; v_call: TRBV5-8; j_call: TRBJ2-3; clone_size: .
cdr3_aa: CASSSGVALGSYEQYF; cdr3_nt: TGTGCCAGCAGCTCAGGGGTAGCTTTGGGGTCCTACGAGCAGTACTTC; d_call: .; v_call: TRBV7-9; j_call: TRBJ2-7; clone_size: once
cdr3_aa: CASSLPGISYNEQFF; cdr3_nt: TGTGCCAGCAGCTTACCGGGGATCTCCTACAATGAGCAGTTCTTC; d_call: .; v_call: TRBV7-9; j_call: TRBJ2-1; clone_size: .
cdr3_aa: CATGTGTGELFF; cdr3_nt: TGTGCCACTGGGACGGGGACCGGGGAGCTGTTTTTT; d_call: .; v_call: TRBV5-4; j_call: TRBJ2-2; clone_size: .
cdr3_aa: CASKAGGTYGYTF; cdr3_nt: TGTGCCAGTAAGGCCGGCGGCACTTATGGCTACACCTTC; d_call: .; v_call: TRBV19; j_call: TRBJ1-2; clone_size: .
cdr3_aa: CASSLGPGSQDEQFF; cdr3_nt: TGCGCCAGCAGCCTGGGCCCCGGAAGCCAAGATGAGCAGTTCTTC; d_call: .; v_call: TRBV5-1; j_call: TRBJ2-1; clone_size: once
cdr3_aa: CASSIRDRGKETQYF; cdr3_nt: TGTGCCAGCAGTATCCGGGACAGGGGGAAAGAGACCCAGTACTTC; d_call: TRBD1; v_call: TRBV6-1; j_call: TRBJ2-5; clone_size: .